What follows are 19 T cell receptor beta chains derived from one specimen sequenced in a study of tumor and adjacent non-tumor tissue in lung cancer. No cell sorting was done before RNA was extracted from the tissue. This non-tumor lung sample came from over 3 cm beyond the tumor edge. Three rounds of nested PCR, following a modified ARM-PCR protocol, produced the TCRbeta library. TCRdb processed the multiplex PCR reads anew with MiXCR; each CDR3 protein has one entry. The sample lists under 80,000 distinct CDR3 sequences, 75% to 85% occurring once. Source material: distant non-tumor lung tissue. The receptors shown here come from a man aged 60-69 years with non-small cell lung cancer.

On this clonotype itself: The junction departs from the called germline gene at one end, perhaps through a read error. The chain joins TRBV4-2 to TRBJ2-6; TRBD2 aligns across 7 bases. Germline V gene sequence: CDR1 LGHNA, CDR2 YNFKEQ. The CDR3 is 19 amino acids. DNA for the CDR3: TGTGCCAGCAGCCAAAATTTTTCGGGAGGCTGGTCTGGGGCCAACGTTCTGACTTTC. It translates to CASSQNFSGGWSGANVLTF.

In the case of this clonotype: One end of the junction varies from germline; a read error may be responsible. The V call is TRBV29-1, the J call TRBJ2-7; D remains ambiguous. The CDR3 loop spans 15 amino acids. Germline CDR1 is SQVTM and CDR2 is ANQGSEA. CDR3 coding DNA: TGCGGCGTTGCCGGATTACCGACAAACATCTACGAGCAGTACTTC. This gives the protein CGVAGLPTNIYEQYF.

As for this clonotype: Likely a read error: the CDR3 ends without its conserved phenylalanine or tryptophan. The chain carries TRBV12-3 or TRBV12-4 and TRBJ1-4, with no clear D. CDR3 length: 14 residues. V lost 6 bases to trimming and J lost 8 bases, with 16 bases between them. In DNA form, the CDR3 reads TGTGCCAGCAGGATAGGCTCCCCGGGGGAAAAACTGTTTCTT. It codes for CASRIGSPGEKLFL.

With respect to this clonotype: One end of the junction does not line up with germline, which may come from a read error. V gene TRBV11-1 combines with J gene TRBJ2-1; 7 bases fit TRBD2. This CDR3 is 16 amino acids long. The germline V gene encodes CDR1 SGHAT and CDR2 FQDESV (reference sequence). CDR3 loop: CASSSSFGGTFNEQFF. CDR3 nucleotides: TGTGCCAGTAGCTCCTCTTTCGGGGGGACCTTCAATGAGCAGTTTTTC.

On this clonotype: The CDR3 does not close with the conserved phenylalanine or tryptophan, likely indicating a read error. J is TRBJ1-4 and V is TRBV29-1; perhaps TRBD1 as D (6 bases). Germline V gives CDR1 SQVTM, CDR2 ANQGSEA. The CDR3 totals 12 residues. In nucleotides, the CDR3 is TGCACCGTTGAAATCGGGGGCGGCGAACTGTTTTAT. The encoded protein is CTVEIGGGELFY.

Worth noting for this clonotype: The junction and the germline gene differ at one end; a read error may be behind it. The rearrangement uses TRBV9 and TRBJ2-7, with 7 nucleotides matching TRBD1. CDR1 is SGDLS and CDR2 is YYNGEE in the germline V gene. The CDR3 has 14 amino acids. The CDR3 DNA follows: TGTGCCAGCTCCGGGACAGCTCAATCCTACGAGCGGTACTTC. This translates into CASSGTAQSYERYF.

For this clonotype: One junction end does not reproduce the germline sequence, and a read error may be involved. This chain links TRBV29-1 with TRBJ1-2; 7 bases are shared with TRBD1. CDR3 length: 12 amino acids. CDR1 is SQVTM and CDR2 is ANQGSEA in the germline V gene. CDR3 region: CSVEGDRQDYTF. The CDR3 region has the DNA TGTAGCGTTGAGGGGGACAGACAGGACTACACCTTC.

This clonotype was counted a few times. A much more abundant neighbour one base away suggests this may be a read error. The chain recombines TRBV5-6 with TRBJ2-5, with D possibly called TRBD1 or TRBD2 (6 bases each). Looked up from germline, CDR1 is SGHDT and CDR2 is YYEEEE. This CDR3 has 15 residues. CDR3 amino acids: CVSSIEGGRGETQYF. CDR3 DNA: TGTGTCAGCAGTATCGAGGGGGGCCGAGGAGAGACCCAGTACTTC.

A note on this clonotype: The junction shows a germline mismatch at one end, possibly a read error. The V and J genes are TRBV6-5 and TRBJ2-7, with TRBD2 as a possible D gene (6 bases). Germline assignment: CDR1 MNHEY and CDR2 SVGAGI. This CDR3 comprises 14 residues. The DNA for the CDR3 is TGCGCCAGCAGTCCCAAAGCGGGTTCCTACGAGAAGTACTTC. Translating it yields CASSPKAGSYEKYF.

The rearrangement uses TRBV29-1 and TRBJ2-5; 9 bases fit TRBD2. With V trimmed by 3 bases and J by 10 bases, 9 bases remained unmatched. From germline, CDR1 is SQVTM and CDR2 ANQGSEA. CDR3 size: 13 residues. The CDR3 region is CSVELVAGEFQYF. Here the CDR3 DNA reads TGCAGCGTTGAGTTAGTAGCGGGAGAGTTCCAGTACTTC.

For this clonotype: One base away lies a much larger clone, so this may be a sequencing read error. The rearrangement joins TRBV5-1 to TRBJ2-2; 9 bases align to TRBD1. Germline V gene data show CDR1 as SGHRS and CDR2 as YFSETQ. V shed 0 bases, J shed 4 bases, and the junction held 10 bases outside the gene matches. The CDR3 sequence is 18 residues long. The CDR3 coding sequence is TGCGCCAGCAGCTTGGAGTGGGACAGGGATTATAGCACCGGGGAGCTGTTTTTT. Protein sequence: CASSLEWDRDYSTGELFF.

This clonotype was recorded at least ten times. The chain is built from TRBV28 and TRBJ1-2; D unresolved. The CDR3 totals 13 residues. V was clipped by 5 bases and J by 3 bases, with 10 bases between them. From germline, CDR1 is MDHEN and CDR2 SYDVKM. The CDR3 bases are TGTGCCAGCAGTGACAAGGCCCACTATGGCTACACCTTC. As protein: CASSDKAHYGYTF.

As regards this clonotype: Germline and junction disagree at one end, which may indicate a read error. The chain has TRBV12-3 or TRBV12-4 and TRBJ2-7; possibly TRBD2 for D (5 bases). This CDR3 has 14 amino acids. CDR3 DNA: TGTGCAAGCACTTTTCTTGGGAGCTCATACGAGCAGTACTTC. Translation: CASTFLGSSYEQYF.

This clonotype is medium-sized within its sample. This chain connects TRBV6-2 or TRBV6-3 to TRBJ2-7, with D maybe TRBD1 (6 bases). V dropped 6 bases and J dropped 5 bases, with 11 bases sitting between them. The CDR3 is made up of 12 amino acids. CDR1 MNHEY and CDR2 SVGEGT come from the germline V gene. The CDR3 region is CASRTTGNEQYF. CDR3 DNA sequence: TGTGCCAGCAGAACGACAGGTAACGAGCAGTACTTC.

V gene TRBV28 combines with J gene TRBJ2-3; D unresolved. The J call is uncertain, as TRBJ1-5 better fits the DNA end. There are 15 residues in the CDR3. Germline lookup yields CDR1 MDHEN and CDR2 SYDVKM. The CDR3 DNA reads TGTGCCACCGTACTAGCGGCACCCAACGGGGATACGCAGCATTTT. Translated: CATVLAAPNGDTQHF.

A word on this clonotype: A much bigger clone sits one base away, suggesting this may be a read error. The V call is TRBV5-1, the J call TRBJ2-2, with D unresolved. V was cut by 0 bases and J by 8 bases, with 8 bases left in between. The CDR3 is 13 amino acids. Looked up from germline, CDR1 is SGHRS and CDR2 is YFSETQ. The CDR3 region has the DNA TGCGCCAGCAGCTTGGGTCGGATGGGGGAGCTGTTTTTT. Protein product: CASSLGRMGELFF.

Of note for this clonotype: Being one base from a much bigger clone, this may be a read error. In DNA form, the CDR3 reads TGCAGTGTTAGAGGTGACAGCCAGCCCCAGCATTTT. This codes for CSVRGDSQPQHF. V and J are TRBV20-1 and TRBJ1-5; D possibly corresponds to TRBD1 (5 bases). The CDR3 contains 12 residues. CDR1 is DFQATT, CDR2 SNEGSKA, per germline (reference sequence).

Concerning this clonotype itself: No conserved phenylalanine or tryptophan ends this CDR3, so it is likely a read error. The DNA is omitted, as the CDR3 cannot be located on it reliably, and the CDR3 follows TCRdb's listing. The V and J genes are TRBV28 and TRBJ2-7; TRBD1 is the table's D call, not checked against the DNA. The CDR3 is 15 residues long, ends included. Germline V gene data show CDR1 as MDHEN and CDR2 as SYDVKM. The CDR3 is CTSSALGQGAYEQYI.

With respect to this clonotype: A clone one base away is much larger, so this may be a read error. This chain joins TRBV30 and TRBJ2-2, with D perhaps TRBD1 or TRBD2 (5 bases each). Per the germline V gene, CDR1 is GTSNPN and CDR2 is SVGIG (reference sequence). This CDR3 is 13 amino acids long. CDR3 nucleotides: TGTGCCTGGAGTGGGGTGAACACCGGGGACCTGTTTTTT. It is translated as CAWSGVNTGDLFF.